This T cell receptor (beta chain) emerged from a study of shared clonotypes between healthy human individuals. V lost 6 bases to trimming and J lost 4 bases; unmatched junction nucleotides: 3. Germline values: CDR1 SEHNR, CDR2 FQNEAQ (reference sequence). This CDR3 has 13 residues. Here immunoSEQ multiplex PCR was the method, and the copy in TCRdb shows in-frame clones only, minus some. The profile shows about 190,000 clones, over 50% of them singletons. This clone was picked up one time. This receptor was identified in a man aged 30 to 39 in good health. The rearrangement links TRBV7-9 to TRBJ2-7, with TRBD2 identical over 10 bases. The sample taken for sequencing was memory CD4+ T cells sorted from blood. Sample subset: CD45RA-negative fraction. The CDR3 nucleotides are TGTGCCAGCAGGGCTAGCGGGAGTTACGAGCAGTACTTC. As protein: CASRASGSYEQYF.